This passage covers 26 T cell receptor beta chains from one sample sequenced in a study of T cells in Graves' hyperthyroidism and ophthalmopathy. TCR beta CDR3 region amplification was performed from RNA transcripts. The HTBI primer set was used in a first-round RT-PCR of the TCR CDR3. TCRdb itself ran the multiplex PCR reads through MiXCR, one entry per CDR3 protein. This table holds approximately 720,000 distinct CDR3 sequences, around 20% found once. Sequenced sample: blood. These receptor sequences come from a woman between 45 and 60 years old with Graves' hyperthyroidism that later progressed to Graves' ophthalmopathy.

This clonotype was observed a few times. The V and J genes are TRBV6-1 and TRBJ1-5, with 7 nucleotides matching TRBD1. This CDR3 is built from 11 residues. CDR1 MNHNS and CDR2 SASEGT come from the germline V gene. DNA of the CDR3: TGTGCGGAGGGGGCCAATCAGCCCCAGCATTTT. Its protein product is CAEGANQPQHF.

This clonotype was detected ten times or more. The V call is TRBV20-1, the J call TRBJ1-2; D is ambiguous. V shed 4 bases and J shed 7 bases, with 10 bases lying between them. Germline V gene lookup returns CDR1 DFQATT and CDR2 SNEGSKA (reference sequence). This CDR3 is 11 amino acids long. CDR3 sequence: CSAMVLGGYTF. CDR3 DNA: TGCAGTGCTATGGTTCTGGGTGGCTACACCTTC.

The V and J genes are TRBV6-1 and TRBJ1-2; TRBD1 matches 7 bases. CDR1 and CDR2 (germline): MNHNS, SASEGT. The CDR3 consists of 14 residues. V was clipped by 4 bases and J by 6 bases; unmatched bases: 8. CDR3 residues: CASSVSGTDHGYTF. DNA for the CDR3: TGTGCCAGCAGTGTTTCCGGGACAGACCATGGCTACACCTTC.

The V call is TRBV5-1, the J call TRBJ1-1, with a tentative D call TRBD1 (6 bases). This CDR3 region has 15 residues. CDR1 and CDR2 from the germline V gene are SGHRS and YFSETQ. V gave up 6 bases and J gave up 5 bases, with 20 bases separating them. CDR3 sequence reads: CASNKGGGVQTEAFF. The CDR3 DNA sequence: TGCGCCAGCAACAAAGGGGGGGGCGTTCAAACTGAAGCTTTCTTT.

Many counts were recorded for this clonotype. J is TRBJ2-2 and V is TRBV9, with D perhaps matching TRBD2 (5 bases). Germline CDR1 and CDR2: SGDLS and YYNGEE. The CDR3 consists of 15 residues. Trimming stripped 0 bases from V and 6 bases from J, with 12 bases between. The CDR3 loop reads CASSVVGGAAGELFF. In nucleotides, the CDR3 is TGTGCCAGCAGCGTAGTAGGAGGAGCCGCCGGGGAGCTGTTTTTT.

This clonotype has a handful of counts. The genes are TRBV6-1 and TRBJ1-1; TRBD1 aligns across 8 bases. The germline V gene encodes CDR1 MNHNS and CDR2 SASEGT. V trimming: 4 bases; J trimming: 3 bases; junction bases outside the gene matches: 7. This CDR3 has 15 residues. The CDR3 here is CASSAPDRADTEAFF. CDR3 sequence (DNA): TGTGCCAGCAGTGCCCCGGACAGGGCGGACACTGAAGCTTTCTTT.

This clonotype was detected ten times or more. The chain joins TRBV12-3 or TRBV12-4 to TRBJ2-7; D is unresolved. V shed 5 bases and J shed 5 bases, with 10 bases lying between them. CDR3 length: 12 residues. The CDR3 DNA sequence: TGTGCCAGCAGTGGCCGTGGGGACGAGCAGTACTTC. This codes for CASSGRGDEQYF.

This clonotype was observed at least ten times. A read error may be the cause here, since a much bigger clone is one base away. This sequence joins TRBV3-1 and TRBJ1-1; D is undetermined. Germline V lookup: CDR1 LGHDT, CDR2 YNNKEL (reference sequence). The CDR3 consists of 13 residues. Trimming took 1 base from V and 2 from J, leaving 5 bases between them. This chain's CDR3 is CASSQVHNTEAFF. CDR3 bases: TGTGCCAGCAGCCAAGTACACAACACTGAAGCTTTCTTT. Drawing the rest from reference TRBV3-1 and TRBJ1-1, the complete variable domain is DTAVSQTPKYLVTQMGNDKSIKCEQNLGHDTMYWYKQDSKKFLKIMFSYNNKELIINETVPNRFSPKSPDKAHLNLHINSLELGDSAVYFCASSQVHNTEAFFGQGTRLTVV.

This clonotype was picked up many times. The chain links TRBV29-1 to TRBJ1-1; D remains ambiguous. The V end was cut by 0 bases, the J end by 7 bases, with 9 bases between. Germline V gene sequence: CDR1 SQVTM, CDR2 ANQGSEA. CDR3 length: 12 amino acids. This CDR3 is CSVEDRGIEAFF. CDR3 nucleotides: TGCAGCGTTGAAGATCGCGGGATTGAAGCTTTCTTT.

Written as DNA, the CDR3 is TGTGCCAGCAGTCCCCTTTTAGGGCCGGGCCAGCCCCAGCATTTT. This gives the protein CASSPLLGPGQPQHF. This chain joins TRBV6-1 and TRBJ1-5; no clear D. The length of the CDR3 is 15 residues. Germline CDR1 is MNHNS and CDR2 is SASEGT. Trimming took 5 bases from V and 7 from J, leaving 18 bases between them.

Of note for this clonotype: The junction and the germline gene differ at one end; a read error may be behind it. V and J are TRBV4-1 and TRBJ2-1; D remains unclear. The CDR3 runs 17 residues. The germline V gene has CDR1 MGHRA and CDR2 YSYEKL. The CDR3 DNA follows: TGTGCCAGCAGCCAAGATCCGGTTAAGAGCTCCTACAATGAGCAGTTCTTC. Its translation: CASSQDPVKSSYNEQFF.

This clonotype came up a few times. V gene TRBV11-2 combines with J gene TRBJ2-5, with no clear D. Trimming left V 5 bases short and J 0 bases short, with 7 bases between. Germline V lookup: CDR1 SGHAT, CDR2 FQNNGV. The CDR3 spans 13 residues. The CDR3 spells CASSPGHQETQYF. CDR3 sequence (DNA): TGTGCCAGCAGCCCCGGTCACCAAGAGACCCAGTACTTC.

V usage is TRBV12-3 or TRBV12-4 and J usage is TRBJ1-2; unclear D gene. Trimming stripped 6 bases from V and 2 bases from J, with 4 bases between. There are 11 residues in the CDR3. CDR3 region: CASRLNYGYTF. CDR3 bases: TGTGCCAGCAGACTAAACTATGGCTACACCTTC.

The V and J genes are TRBV12-3 or TRBV12-4 and TRBJ2-2, with a weak D call TRBD2 (5 bases). There are 14 residues in the CDR3. V lost 7 bases and J lost 1, with 10 bases in between. The CDR3 DNA reads TGTGCCAGCACCCGGGGAGTGAACACCGGGGAGCTGTTTTTT. Amino acids: CASTRGVNTGELFF.

V usage is TRBV9 and J usage is TRBJ2-3; 8 positions match TRBD1. Germline V lookup: CDR1 SGDLS, CDR2 YYNGEE. The ends lost 4 bases at V and 4 bases at J; junction bases unmatched: 11. The CDR3 sequence is 16 residues long. The CDR3 bases are TGTGCCAGCAGCACCCCTCGGACAGGGACGGCAGATACGCAGTATTTT. This codes for CASSTPRTGTADTQYF.

This clonotype was observed once. V and J are TRBV6-2 or TRBV6-3 and TRBJ1-4, with TRBD1 as a possible D gene (5 bases). Deletions cut 2 bases from V and 8 bases from J, with 24 bases between. The germline V gene has CDR1 MNHEY and CDR2 SVGEGT. The CDR3 extends over 18 amino acids. This CDR3 is CASSYGRRGTRSREKLFF. The CDR3 DNA is TGTGCCAGCAGTTACGGCAGGAGAGGGACCAGGTCTCGGGAAAAACTGTTTTTT.

V usage is TRBV20-1 and J usage is TRBJ1-6; D perhaps matches TRBD1 (6 bases). Trimming shortened V by 7 bases and J by 4 bases, and 20 bases separated the two germline ends. The CDR3 consists of 16 residues. Germline V gene data show CDR1 as DFQATT and CDR2 as SNEGSKA (reference sequence). The CDR3 DNA follows: TGCAGTGTCGGGGGGGGGGCCGGGAGGTATAATTCACCCCTCCACTTT. As protein: CSVGGGAGRYNSPLHF.

This clonotype was picked up a small number of times. This chain's CDR3 is CASRGQGVDQPQHF. In nucleotides, the CDR3 is TGTGCCAGCAGAGGACAGGGGGTGGATCAGCCCCAGCATTTT. The rearrangement links TRBV11-2 to TRBJ1-5, with TRBD1 identical over 10 bases. Germline V lookup: CDR1 SGHAT, CDR2 FQNNGV. After removal of 6 bases from V and 5 bases from J, the junction contained 4 bases not matched to a gene. The CDR3 length is 14 residues.

The chain uses TRBV5-4 and TRBJ2-5; D might be TRBD2 (6 bases). Germline CDR1 is SGHNT and CDR2 is YYREEE (reference sequence). V dropped 5 bases and J dropped 5 bases, with 22 bases sitting between them. There are 16 residues in the CDR3. The CDR3 loop reads CASRMGGDGGRETQYF. The DNA of the CDR3 is TGTGCCAGCAGAATGGGCGGGGACGGGGGACGGGAGACCCAGTACTTC. The whole variable domain, remainder taken from reference TRBV5-4 and TRBJ2-5, is ETGVTQSPTHLIKTRGQQVTLRCSSQSGHNTVSWYQQALGQGPQFIFQYYREEENGRGNFPPRFSGLQFPNYSSELNVNALELDDSALYLCASRMGGDGGRETQYFGPGTRLLVL.

This clonotype appeared many times. The rearrangement uses TRBV7-9 and TRBJ1-5; 11 bases map to TRBD1. V lost 5 bases and J lost 5; bases outside the gene matches: 5. Germline V gene lookup returns CDR1 SEHNR and CDR2 FQNEAQ (reference sequence). The CDR3 extends over 15 amino acids. CDR3 in amino acids: CASSPGQGVDQPQHF. For the CDR3, the DNA is TGTGCCAGCAGCCCGGGACAGGGGGTCGATCAGCCCCAGCATTTT.

The rearrangement links TRBV19 to TRBJ2-4; D call uncertain. The CDR3 covers 13 residues. Germline assignment: CDR1 LNHDA and CDR2 SQIVND (reference sequence). V lost 6 bases and J lost 7, with 13 bases in between. This CDR3 reads CASRPGMGNIQYF. The CDR3 DNA follows: TGTGCCAGTAGGCCAGGAATGGGGAACATTCAGTACTTC.

The J gene is TRBJ2-7, the V gene TRBV7-9; TRBD1 might be the D (6 bases). CDR3 length equals 14 residues. CDR1 is SEHNR, CDR2 FQNEAQ, per germline (reference sequence). V was shortened by 5 bases and J by 2 bases, with 13 bases between the two germline ends. The CDR3: CASSPPGATYEQYF. The CDR3 nucleotides read TGTGCCAGCAGCCCCCCAGGGGCCACCTACGAGCAGTACTTC.

This clonotype was recorded a few times. This clone may be a read error of a much larger clone one base away. The chain recombines TRBV7-8 with TRBJ1-1; D gene unclear. Germline V lookup: CDR1 SGHVS, CDR2 FQNEAQ. The CDR3 loop spans 15 amino acids. The CDR3 loop is CVSSPVPMVNTEAFF. CDR3 DNA: TGTGTCAGCAGCCCTGTGCCGATGGTGAACACTGAAGCTTTCTTT.

This clonotype occurred a few times. CDR3 loop: CSAREQGAEQFF. The CDR3 DNA reads TGCAGTGCTAGGGAACAGGGGGCTGAGCAGTTCTTC. The V and J genes are TRBV20-1 and TRBJ2-1; 9 bases line up with TRBD1. Germline loops: CDR1 DFQATT, CDR2 SNEGSKA (reference sequence). V was clipped by 3 bases and J by 9 bases; unmatched bases: 3. CDR3 length: 12 amino acids.

This chain connects TRBV6-6 to TRBJ1-1; the match to TRBD1 covers 7 bases. The CDR3 runs to 13 residues. Germline V CDR1 and CDR2: MNHNY, SVGAGI (reference sequence). V was pared by 0 bases and J by 11 bases, with 6 bases of the junction left unmatched. Here the CDR3 DNA reads TGTGCCAGCAGTTACTCCCCGACAGGGATGGCTTTCTTT. Translated: CASSYSPTGMAFF.

The sample holds a few counts of this clonotype. This rearrangement joins TRBV14 to TRBJ2-7; no firm D call. From germline, CDR1 is SGHDN and CDR2 FVKESK. The CDR3 is made up of 13 amino acids. Trimming pared 3 bases from V and 6 bases from J, leaving 12 bases between. CDR3 DNA: TGTGCCAGCAGCCAGGGTTTGTCTCTCGAGCAGTACTTC. Translated: CASSQGLSLEQYF.